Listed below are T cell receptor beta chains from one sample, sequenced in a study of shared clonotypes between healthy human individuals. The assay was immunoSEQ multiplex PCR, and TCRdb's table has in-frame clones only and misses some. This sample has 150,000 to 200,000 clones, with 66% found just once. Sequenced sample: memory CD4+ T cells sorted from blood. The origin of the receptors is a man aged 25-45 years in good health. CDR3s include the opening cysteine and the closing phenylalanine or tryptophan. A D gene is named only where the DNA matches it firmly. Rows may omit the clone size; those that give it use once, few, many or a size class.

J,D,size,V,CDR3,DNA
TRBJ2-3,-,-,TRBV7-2,CASSFHLRDTQYF,TGTGCCAGCAGCTTCCACCTCCGGGATACGCAGTATTTT
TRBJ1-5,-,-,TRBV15,CATSRDRQLNQPQHF,TGTGCCACCAGCAGAGATCGGCAGCTTAATCAGCCCCAGCATTTT
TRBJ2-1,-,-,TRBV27,CASSGSYLNEQFF,TGTGCCAGCAGCGGGAGTTACTTGAATGAGCAGTTCTTC
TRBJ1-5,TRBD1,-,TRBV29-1,CSVSAGGSQPQHF,TGCAGCGTCAGCGCAGGGGGCAGTCAGCCCCAGCATTTT
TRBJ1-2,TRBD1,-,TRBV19,CASRNFRGPASNGYTF,TGTGCCAGTAGGAACTTCAGGGGGCCGGCTTCAAACGGCTACACCTTC
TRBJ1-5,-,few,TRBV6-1,CASGVDRNQPQHF,TGTGCCAGCGGGGTTGATAGGAATCAGCCCCAGCATTTT
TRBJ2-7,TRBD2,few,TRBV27,CASRGTRPSYEQYF,TGTGCCAGCAGAGGGACTAGACCCTCCTACGAGCAGTACTTC
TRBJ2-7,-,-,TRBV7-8,CASSLPSASASYEQYF,TGTGCCAGCAGCCTACCCTCGGCTAGCGCCTCCTACGAGCAGTACTTC
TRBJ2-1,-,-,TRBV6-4,CASSRDFNYNEQFF,TGTGCCAGCAGCCGGGACTTTAACTACAATGAGCAGTTCTTC
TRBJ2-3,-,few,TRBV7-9,CASSLVGVSTDTQYF,TGTGCCAGCAGCTTAGTCGGGGTTAGCACAGATACGCAGTATTTT
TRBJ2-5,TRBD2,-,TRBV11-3,CASREGLAGRVTQYF,TGTGCCAGCAGGGAAGGACTAGCGGGAAGGGTGACCCAGTACTTC
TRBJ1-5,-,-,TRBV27,CASSRNQPQHF,TGTGCCAGCAGTAGGAATCAGCCCCAGCATTTT
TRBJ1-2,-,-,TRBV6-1,CASSEWAQDNYGYTF,TGTGCCAGCAGTGAATGGGCCCAGGACAACTATGGCTACACCTTC
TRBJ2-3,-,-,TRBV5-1,CASSLVTRSDTQYF,TGCGCCAGCAGCTTGGTGACTAGGTCAGATACGCAGTATTTT
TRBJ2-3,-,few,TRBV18,CASSPKGTDTQYF,TGTGCCAGCTCACCAAAGGGCACAGATACGCAGTATTTT
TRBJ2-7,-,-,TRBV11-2,CASSIRMVVGGGTTYEQYF,TGTGCCAGCAGCATTAGAATGGTAGTTGGGGGAGGTACCACCTACGAGCAGTACTTC
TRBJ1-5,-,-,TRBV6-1,CASSERRDGPNQPQHF,TGTGCCAGCAGTGAAAGGAGGGACGGCCCTAATCAGCCCCAGCATTTT
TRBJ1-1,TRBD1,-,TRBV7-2,CASSTGQVLRNTEAFF,TGTGCCAGCAGCACGGGACAGGTTCTTAGAAACACTGAAGCTTTCTTT
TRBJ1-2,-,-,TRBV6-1,CASSVGRGYTF,TGTGCCAGCAGTGTTGGGCGGGGCTACACCTTC
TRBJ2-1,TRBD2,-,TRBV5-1,CASSLRLAGGDNEQFF,TGCGCCAGCAGCTTGAGACTAGCGGGAGGGGACAATGAGCAGTTCTTC
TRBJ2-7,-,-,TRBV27,CASSPRGSYEQYF,TGTGCCAGCAGTCCCCGAGGTTCCTACGAGCAGTACTTC
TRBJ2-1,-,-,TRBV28,CAKEESSYNEQFF,TGTGCCAAGGAAGAGAGCTCCTACAATGAGCAGTTCTTC
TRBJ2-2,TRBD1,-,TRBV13,CASRQSRDRGSAGELFF,TGTGCCAGCCGCCAATCTCGGGACAGGGGGTCGGCCGGGGAGCTGTTTTTT
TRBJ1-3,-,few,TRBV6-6,CASSTTGSNTIYF,TGTGCCAGCAGCACAACAGGGTCAAACACCATATATTTT
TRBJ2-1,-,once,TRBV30,CAWSGTSIGNEQFF,TGTGCCTGGAGTGGGACTTCAATAGGAAATGAGCAGTTCTTC
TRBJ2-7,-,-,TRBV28,CASLPRVGQGTYEQYF,TGTGCCAGCCTCCCCCGAGTCGGGCAGGGCACTTACGAGCAGTACTTC
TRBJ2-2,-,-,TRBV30,CAWSASGRGRVTGELFF,TGTGCTTGGAGTGCCTCGGGCAGGGGTCGTGTCACCGGGGAGCTGTTTTTT
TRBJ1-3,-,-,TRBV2,CASSESGRTGNTIYF,TGTGCCAGCAGTGAATCGGGTAGGACTGGAAACACCATATATTTT
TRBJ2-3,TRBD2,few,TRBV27,CASSSGGIGNTQYF,TGTGCCAGCAGTAGCGGGGGGATTGGAAATACGCAGTATTTT
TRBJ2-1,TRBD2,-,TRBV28,CASRTSGRGGSYNEQFF,TGTGCCAGCAGGACTAGCGGGAGGGGGGGGTCCTACAATGAGCAGTTCTTC
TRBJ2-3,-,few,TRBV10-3,CASKGLTDDTQYF,TGTGCCAGTAAGGGACTGACAGACGATACGCAGTATTTT
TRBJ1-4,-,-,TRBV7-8,CASSLRGREKLFF,TGTGCCAGCAGCTTAAGGGGGAGGGAAAAACTGTTTTTT
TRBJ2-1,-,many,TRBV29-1,CSVDAGGGAGGEQFF,TGCAGCGTTGACGCCGGGGGTGGGGCCGGCGGTGAGCAGTTCTTC
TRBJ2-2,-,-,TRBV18,CASSLSVAELGELFF,TGTGCCAGCTCTCTTTCCGTAGCGGAGCTCGGGGAGCTGTTTTTT
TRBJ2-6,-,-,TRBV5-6,CASSPETGANVLTF,TGTGCCAGCAGCCCCGAAACTGGGGCCAACGTCCTGACTTTC
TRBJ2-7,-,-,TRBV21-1,CASSVRGQGVPYEQYF,TGTGCCAGCAGCGTCCGAGGACAGGGCGTGCCCTACGAGCAGTACTTC
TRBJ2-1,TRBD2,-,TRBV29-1,CSVEVGGLAGGREGEQFF,TGCAGCGTTGAAGTAGGTGGGCTAGCGGGAGGGAGGGAAGGTGAGCAGTTCTTC
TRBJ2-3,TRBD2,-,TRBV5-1,CASSLALAGVADTQYF,TGCGCCAGCAGCTTGGCCCTAGCGGGAGTAGCAGATACGCAGTATTTT
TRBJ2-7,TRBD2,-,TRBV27,CASSLSGSGKRYEQYF,TGTGCCAGCAGTTTATCCGGTAGCGGGAAGAGGTACGAGCAGTACTTC